The rows below give T cell receptor beta chains drawn from one sample of a study of vaccination and CD4 T cells after COVID-19. From the PCR reads, TCRdb called clonotypes with MiXCR, one entry per CDR3 protein. The data show about 7,000 distinct CDR3 sequences, with 25% seen just once and 9.5% held by the top ten. Their antigen targets remain unknown. The sample in question was CD4+ T cells from blood, cultured in vitro, obtained after SARS-CoV-2 vaccination. The receptors originated from a human donor who had recovered from COVID-19. CDR3s include the opening cysteine and the closing phenylalanine or tryptophan. The D gene is left open where the match is weak. Size tells how often a clone was seen (once, few, many) or the class of an expanded clone, and some rows leave it out.

TRBJ2-5,TRBD1,TRBV6-1,few,TGTGCCAGCAGTGGAAGTAGGGGGCGATTCCAAGAGACCCAGTACTTC,CASSGSRGRFQETQYF
TRBJ1-5,TRBD1,TRBV25-1,.,TGTGCCAGCAGAGACAGGGAGAATCAGCCCCAGCATTTT,CASRDRENQPQHF
TRBJ2-1,.,TRBV20-1,.,TGCAGTGCGCAAGAAGGGGTTTTCACCTACAATGAGCAGTTCTTC,CSAQEGVFTYNEQFF
TRBJ1-2,TRBD1,TRBV24-1,.,TGTGCCACCCTGGACAGGGTCGGTGGCTACACCTTC,CATLDRVGGYTF
TRBJ2-1,.,TRBV20-1,.,TGCAGTGCTCCTCGAACGGGGCAAAATGAGCAGTTCTTC,CSAPRTGQNEQFF
TRBJ2-1,.,TRBV6-5,few,TGTGCCAGCAGTTCGACAGACAATGAGCAGTTCTTC,CASSSTDNEQFF
TRBJ1-1,.,TRBV20-1,.,TGCAGTGCCCCGCGAGGCGGTAACCAGAACACTGAAGCTTTCTTT,CSAPRGGNQNTEAFF
TRBJ1-2,.,TRBV20-1,.,TGCAGTGCCCCGGCCCCCGACGATCCTAACTATGGCTACACCTTC,CSAPAPDDPNYGYTF
TRBJ1-5,.,TRBV6-1,large,TGTGCCAGCACCTCCACCGGGGGGCGCGGGCAGCCCCAGCATTTT,CASTSTGGRGQPQHF
TRBJ2-1,TRBD1,TRBV20-1,medium-sized,TGCAGTGCTAGAGATGCGGCAGGGGGCAACAATGAGCAGTTCTTC,CSARDAAGGNNEQFF
TRBJ1-2,TRBD1,TRBV29-1,.,TGCAGCGTCGACAGGGGGTACACCTTC,CSVDRGYTF
TRBJ2-3,TRBD1,TRBV28,.,TGTGCCACCGCCGCCAGGGGGAGTCTGCGCACAGATACGCAGTATTTT,CATAARGSLRTDTQYF
TRBJ2-2,.,TRBV27,medium-sized,TGTGCCAGCAGCCCCCGGTACCCACCAAACACCGGGGAGCTGTTTTTT,CASSPRYPPNTGELFF
TRBJ2-1,TRBD2,TRBV7-2,few,TGTGCCAGCAGCACCCGGACTAGCGGGACATACAATGAGCAGTTCTTC,CASSTRTSGTYNEQFF
TRBJ1-5,.,TRBV28,.,TGTGCCAGCAGCTCCACCCCACGGTTATCTCAGCCCCAGCATTTT,CASSSTPRLSQPQHF
TRBJ1-5,.,TRBV7-8,medium-sized,TGTGCCAGCAGCTTAGGGATTGCAGGGGCGGGTCAGCCCCAGCATTTT,CASSLGIAGAGQPQHF
TRBJ1-2,.,TRBV6-1,few,TGTGCCAGCAGTGTTAACAGCAACTATGGCTACACCTTC,CASSVNSNYGYTF
TRBJ1-2,.,TRBV19,.,TGTGCCAGTAGTATAGGTGTTTTACAGGGCTATGGCTACACCTTC,CASSIGVLQGYGYTF
TRBJ2-1,.,TRBV7-9,.,TGTGCCAGCAGCTCACGGAACGAGGGTGAGCAGTTCTTC,CASSSRNEGEQFF
TRBJ2-7,.,TRBV28,medium-sized,TGTGCCAGCAGTTTACAGGCTAAGCAGTACTTC,CASSLQAKQYF
TRBJ2-5,TRBD2,TRBV20-1,few,TGCAGTGCTAGAGATCGAACTAGCGGGAAGCAAGAGACCCAGTACTTC,CSARDRTSGKQETQYF
TRBJ2-1,.,TRBV20-1,.,TGCAGTGCTAGGGACCCGGGTGGCGGGGGCTATGGTGAGGAGTTCTTC,CSARDPGGGGYGEEFF
TRBJ2-1,.,TRBV6-1,medium-sized,TGTGCCAGCACTGGGCCGTACAATGAGCAGTTCTTC,CASTGPYNEQFF
TRBJ2-7,TRBD2,TRBV7-2,few,TGTGCCAGCAGCTTAGCAGCGGGAATCACCTACGAGCAGTACTTC,CASSLAAGITYEQYF
TRBJ2-7,.,TRBV6-2/TRBV6-3,.,TGTGCCAGCAGTTACTCGGGACTGCTGACTTACGAGCAGTACTTC,CASSYSGLLTYEQYF
TRBJ1-2,.,TRBV28,medium-sized,TGTGCCAGCAGTTTGAGGCAGGGTTGGGATGGCTACACCTTC,CASSLRQGWDGYTF
TRBJ2-5,.,TRBV18,few,TGTGCCAGCTCACGCACCAGGGGCGAAGAGACCCAGTACTTC,CASSRTRGEETQYF
TRBJ1-1,.,TRBV7-9,.,TGTGCCAGCAGCTTAGCGCCTGAAGAAGGGGGGACTCGGAACACTGAAGCTTTCTTT,CASSLAPEEGGTRNTEAFF
TRBJ2-7,.,TRBV28,.,TGTGCCAGCAGTTTATTCAGGACCGACTACGAGCAGTACTTC,CASSLFRTDYEQYF
TRBJ1-1,TRBD1,TRBV19,.,TGTGCCAGTACACCGGGACAGGGCTCGCTGGGTGAAGCTTTCTTT,CASTPGQGSLGEAFF
TRBJ2-3,TRBD2,TRBV10-3,few,TGTGCCATCAGCTTAGCGGGAGGGCAGAGCACAGATACGCAGTATTTT,CAISLAGGQSTDTQYF
TRBJ2-3,TRBD2,TRBV7-2,.,TGTGCCAGCAGCCCGGGACTAGCGGGAGGGAATACGCAGTATTTT,CASSPGLAGGNTQYF
TRBJ2-2,TRBD1,TRBV7-3,.,TGTGCCAGCAGGCTGCCCGGGACAGCGAACACCGGGGAGCTGTTTTTT,CASRLPGTANTGELFF
TRBJ2-1,TRBD1,TRBV24-1,.,TGTGCCACCAGTGGCGGGGACAGGGCCACTGAGCAGTTCTTC,CATSGGDRATEQFF
TRBJ2-3,TRBD2,TRBV24-1,.,TGTGCCACCAGTGACTTTACTAGCGGGAGCACAGATACGCAGTATTTT,CATSDFTSGSTDTQYF
TRBJ1-5,.,TRBV6-5,medium-sized,TGTGCCAGCAGTTCACTCCCTGCAGGGTTGGGTCAGCCCCAGCATTTT,CASSSLPAGLGQPQHF
TRBJ1-2,.,TRBV6-5,.,TGTGCCAGCAGTTACCGCGGGACGGTCTTCTATGGCTACACCTTC,CASSYRGTVFYGYTF
TRBJ1-2,.,TRBV19,.,TGTGCCAGTAGTATAGATGGCCCTTGGGGGGGGGGCGGTGGCTACACCTTC,CASSIDGPWGGGGGYTF
TRBJ1-3,TRBD1,TRBV27,few,TGTGCCAGCAGTCCCCCTCAGGGACAGGGGGCAGACACCATATATTTT,CASSPPQGQGADTIYF
TRBJ2-7,.,TRBV10-3,medium-sized,TGTGCCATCAGTGAAGGAGGCTGGGCCTACGAGCAGTACTTC,CAISEGGWAYEQYF
TRBJ2-7,TRBD2,TRBV7-2,few,TGTGCCAGCAGCCCTGGGGCCCCAGCGGGAGTGGCCTACGAGCAGTACTTC,CASSPGAPAGVAYEQYF
TRBJ1-5,.,TRBV24-1,.,TGTGCCACCAGTGACCCCGATGAGCCGCATCAGCCCCAGCATTTT,CATSDPDEPHQPQHF
TRBJ1-1,.,TRBV6-2/TRBV6-3,.,TGTGCCAGCAGTCCCCTGGGGAACACTGAAGCTTTCTTT,CASSPLGNTEAFF
TRBJ1-1,TRBD1,TRBV7-9,medium-sized,TGTGCCAGCAGCTTAGGCGGACAGGGAGCAGCTTTCTTT,CASSLGGQGAAFF
TRBJ2-5,TRBD2,TRBV18,.,TGTGCCAGCTCACGGACTAGCGGGGGCCACCAAGAGACCCAGTACTTC,CASSRTSGGHQETQYF